A single T cell receptor (beta chain) is shown here with its context. Its matching antigen is unknown. These data come from a study of T cells after posttransplantation cyclophosphamide. On the day of bone marrow donation, the related graft donor provided peripheral blood. The CDR3 is 13 amino acids. Germline CDR1 is SGHTA and CDR2 is FQGNSA. V shed 1 base, J shed 7 bases, and the junction held 4 bases outside the gene matches. Measured with immunoSEQ multiplex PCR; TCRdb has only the in-frame clones, and not every one. Found here are 25,000 to 30,000 clones, approximately 90% of them singletons; the top ten hold 2.5% to 4%. Findings and caveats of the study: Tissue-infiltrating T cells from skin or gut overlapped little with blood T cells. Donor-recipient repertoire similarity was low at 1-2 months, rising over year one.

The clonotype originates from a man in his fifties. V gene TRBV7-2 combines with J gene TRBJ2-7; 7 nucleotides agree with TRBD2. Sequenced sample: PBMCs. CDR3 coding DNA: TGTGCCAGCAGCTTAGTCGCCGGGAGGGAGCAGTACTTC. This translates into CASSLVAGREQYF.